One sample yielded the 24 T cell receptor beta chains listed below, sequenced in a study of blood T cell repertoires in COVID-19. The table came from immunoSEQ multiplex PCR; TCRdb's copy has only in-frame clones and leaves some out. The table records around 700,000 clones, about 87% of them present only once. Sequenced material: peripheral blood. These receptors originate from a young woman with acute or convalescent COVID-19.

This clone appeared a few times. This chain connects TRBV4-1 to TRBJ1-1, with D possibly TRBD1 on 5 matching bases. This CDR3 is 13 amino acids long. Germline-derived CDR1 and CDR2 are MGHRA and YSYEKL. The V end was cut by 3 bases, the J end by 4 bases, with 9 bases between. CDR3 coding DNA: TGCGCCAGCAGCCAGGAGGGGCGCACTGAAGCTTTCTTT. It translates to CASSQEGRTEAFF.

V is TRBV30 and J is TRBJ1-1, with D maybe TRBD1 (5 bases). The V and J ends lost 4 bases and 6 bases respectively, with 15 bases between them. Germline CDR1 is GTSNPN and CDR2 is SVGIG (reference sequence). This CDR3 contains 13 residues. The CDR3 DNA sequence: TGTGCCTGGATAATTTGGGGGGTCCCTGAAGCTTTCTTT. This encodes CAWIIWGVPEAFF.

The V call is TRBV7-9, the J call TRBJ1-6; D unresolved. The CDR3 has 14 residues. V was pared by 1 base and J by 8 bases, with 9 bases between. Germline CDR1 reads SEHNR; CDR2 reads FQNEAQ (reference sequence). The CDR3 loop is CASSLDSFHSPLHF. CDR3 DNA sequence: TGTGCCAGCAGCTTAGACAGCTTTCATTCACCCCTCCACTTT.

The genes are TRBV10-3 and TRBJ1-4; TRBD1 might be the D (6 bases). The length of the CDR3 is 18 residues. V lost 0 bases to trimming and J lost 0 bases, with 14 bases between them. Germline V gene data show CDR1 as ENHRY and CDR2 as SYGVKD. The CDR3 here is CAISESGGALSTNEKLFF. The DNA of the CDR3 is TGTGCCATCAGTGAGTCGGGGGGGGCTCTATCAACTAATGAAAAACTGTTTTTT.

The chain is built from TRBV5-5 and TRBJ1-5, with D tentatively TRBD1 (5 bases). The CDR3 is made up of 16 amino acids. Between the trimmed V and J ends, which lost 4 bases and 0 bases, there was a span of 14 bases. Per germline, CDR1 SGHKS and CDR2 YYEKEE (reference sequence). The CDR3 region is CASSAGWVGSNQPQHF. The DNA of the CDR3 is TGTGCCAGCAGCGCAGGGTGGGTCGGTAGCAATCAGCCCCAGCATTTT.

The V and J genes are TRBV5-1 and TRBJ1-6, with D possibly being TRBD1 (5 bases). Trimming shortened V by 2 bases and J by 2 bases, and 8 bases separated the two germline ends. This CDR3 is built from 15 residues. CDR1 is SGHRS and CDR2 is YFSETQ in the germline V gene. The chain's CDR3 is CASSFQGAYNSPLHF. CDR3 in DNA: TGCGCCAGCAGCTTTCAAGGGGCCTATAATTCACCCCTCCACTTT.

The V gene is TRBV30, the J gene TRBJ1-1; 7 bases are a match to TRBD1. The length of the CDR3 is 11 residues. With V trimmed by 7 bases and J by 1 base, 0 bases remained unmatched. CDR1 GTSNPN and CDR2 SVGIG come from the germline V gene (reference sequence). CDR3 sequence (DNA): TGTGCCTACAGGGGGAACACTGAAGCTTTCTTT. It specifies CAYRGNTEAFF.

The chain is built from TRBV6-5 and TRBJ2-1; 12 bases map to TRBD1. This CDR3 contains 14 residues. The J segment lost 8 bases and the V segment lost 6 bases, leaving 5 bases of the junction unmatched. Germline loops: CDR1 MNHEY, CDR2 SVGAGI. The CDR3 protein is CASRGQGAFDEQFF. CDR3 sequence (DNA): TGTGCCAGCAGGGGACAGGGGGCTTTCGATGAGCAGTTCTTC.

The chain joins TRBV6-1 to TRBJ1-3; 7 positions agree with TRBD1. Germline V gene sequence: CDR1 MNHNS, CDR2 SASEGT. The CDR3 is 15 amino acids. V shed 2 bases and J 6 bases; nucleotides not matched to a gene: 7. The chain's CDR3 is CASSEKTGFVNTIYF. DNA of the CDR3: TGTGCCAGCAGTGAAAAGACAGGGTTCGTAAACACCATATATTTT.

The chain carries TRBV19 and TRBJ1-1; 7 bases map to TRBD1. V lost 4 bases, J lost 0 bases, and 11 bases stayed unmatched. This CDR3 comprises 17 residues. CDR1 and CDR2 from the germline V gene are LNHDA and SQIVND (reference sequence). The CDR3 DNA reads TGTGCCAGTAGTAGACGGACAGGCCTTCAAATGAACACTGAAGCTTTCTTT. It is translated as CASSRRTGLQMNTEAFF.

This rearrangement joins TRBV7-3 to TRBJ1-5; possible D gene TRBD1, 6 bases. V was cut by 0 bases and J by 0 bases, with 18 bases left in between. Germline V lookup: CDR1 SGHTA, CDR2 FQGTGA. The CDR3 consists of 19 residues. The CDR3 loop reads CASSLTRGQPVLSNQPQHF. The CDR3 DNA reads as TGTGCCAGCAGCTTAACGCGGGGGCAGCCGGTACTTAGCAATCAGCCCCAGCATTTT.

V gene TRBV21-1 combines with J gene TRBJ2-7; TRBD1, the table's D call, lacks a check against the DNA. TRBV21-1 is recorded as a pseudogene. This CDR3 comprises 15 residues. The CDR3 is CASSIRDRVFPEQYF. The CDR3 coding sequence is TGTGCCAGCAGCATTAGGGACAGGGTATTTCCCGAGCAGTACTTC.

On this clone itself: The sample carries other DNA sequences with the same CDR3. The V call is TRBV19, the J call TRBJ2-7; 10 positions agree with TRBD1. Germline assignment: CDR1 LNHDA and CDR2 SQIVND (reference sequence). This CDR3 is 14 amino acids long. Unmatched junction bases numbered 3, after V lost 5 bases and J lost 2 bases. This CDR3 reads CASSPGQGPYEQYF. The DNA for the CDR3 is TGTGCCAGTAGTCCGGGACAGGGGCCCTACGAGCAGTACTTC. Combining the CDR3 with reference TRBV19 and TRBJ2-7 gives the whole variable domain DGGITQSPKYLFRKEGQNVTLSCEQNLNHDAMYWYRQDPGQGLRLIYYSQIVNDFQKGDIAEGYSVSREKKESFPLTVTSAQKNPTAFYLCASSPGQGPYEQYFGPGTRLTVT.

The chain recombines TRBV7-9 with TRBJ1-4; 10 bases map to TRBD1. The CDR3 loop spans 15 amino acids. Losses at the gene ends were 2 bases for V and 8 bases for J; bases not matched to a gene: 5. Per germline, CDR1 SEHNR and CDR2 FQNEAQ (reference sequence). This CDR3 reads CASSLYGTGDEKLFF. For the CDR3, the DNA is TGTGCCAGCAGCTTATACGGGACAGGGGACGAAAAACTGTTTTTT. The variable domain in full, completed from reference TRBV7-9 and TRBJ1-4, reads DTGVSQNPRHKITKRGQNVTFRCDPISEHNRLYWYRQTLGQGPEFLTYFQNEAQLEKSRLLSDRFSAERPKGSFSTLEIQRTEQGDSAMYLCASSLYGTGDEKLFFGSGTQLSVL.

V usage is TRBV24-1 and J usage is TRBJ1-2; D gene ambiguous. The germline V and J ends were trimmed by 6 bases and 4 bases, with 14 bases remaining between them. CDR3 length: 14 amino acids. Germline lookup yields CDR1 KGHDR and CDR2 SFDVKD. CDR3 sequence reads: CATSSPSQAYGYTF. The DNA for the CDR3 is TGTGCCACCAGTTCCCCCTCGCAGGCCTATGGCTACACCTTC.

The gene calls are TRBV9 and TRBJ2-5; TRBD2 matches 9 bases. Germline CDR1 reads SGDLS; CDR2 reads YYNGEE. The ends lost 0 bases at V and 2 bases at J; junction bases unmatched: 5. The CDR3 spans 16 residues. Here the CDR3 DNA reads TGTGCCAGCAGCGTAGGTGTTAGCGGGGGTCAAGAGACCCAGTACTTC. It encodes CASSVGVSGGQETQYF. Drawing the rest from reference TRBV9 and TRBJ2-5, the complete variable domain is DSGVTQTPKHLITATGQRVTLRCSPRSGDLSVYWYQQSLDQGLQFLIQYYNGEERAKGNILERFSAQQFPDLHSELNLSSLELGDSALYFCASSVGVSGGQETQYFGPGTRLLVL.

This chain joins TRBV3-1 (or the pseudogene TRBV3-2) and TRBJ1-3; D unresolved. V lost 0 bases, J lost 0 bases, and 9 bases lay in between. The CDR3 sequence is 16 residues long. Germline V lookup: CDR1 LGHDT, CDR2 YNNKEL (reference sequence). The DNA for the CDR3 is TGTGCCAGCAGCCAAGATAGCCCATTCTCTGGAAACACCATATATTTT. Translating it yields CASSQDSPFSGNTIYF.

This chain uses TRBV7-6 with TRBJ2-7; 8 bases are shared with TRBD1. CDR1 and CDR2 (germline): SGHVS, FNYEAQ. This CDR3 spans 15 amino acids. After removal of 5 bases from V and 3 bases from J, the junction contained 9 bases not matched to a gene. The CDR3 region is CASSPDRGVLYEQYF. The DNA for the CDR3 is TGTGCCAGCAGCCCTGACAGGGGAGTTCTCTACGAGCAGTACTTC.

The chain has TRBV6-2 or TRBV6-3 and TRBJ2-1; tentative D call: TRBD1 (6 bases). CDR3 length: 17 amino acids. V lost 5 bases to trimming and J lost 4 bases, with 21 bases between them. The V gene's germline CDR1 is MNHEY and CDR2 SVGEGT. The DNA for the CDR3 is TGTGCCAGCAGTCCCCGACAGGTTAGGTGGGTTTACAATGAGCAGTTCTTC. It encodes CASSPRQVRWVYNEQFF.

The J gene is TRBJ2-7, the V gene TRBV3-1 (or the pseudogene TRBV3-2); tentative D call: TRBD2 (5 bases). Germline values: CDR1 LGHDT, CDR2 YNNKEL (reference sequence). CDR3 length: 16 amino acids. V was pared by 0 bases and J by 3 bases, with 15 bases between. CDR3 nucleotide sequence: TGTGCCAGCAGCCAAGAACCCCCGGGATCAAGCTACGAGCAGTACTTC. Its protein product is CASSQEPPGSSYEQYF.

This chain connects TRBV27 to TRBJ1-1; D remains ambiguous. Trimming took off 6 bases at V and 1 base at J, with 18 bases between the two ends. This CDR3 comprises 16 residues. Germline V gives CDR1 MNHEY, CDR2 SMNVEV (reference sequence). CDR3: CASSRSAGRRNTEAFF. Here the CDR3 DNA reads TGTGCCAGCAGCCGATCAGCCGGGAGACGGAACACTGAAGCTTTCTTT.

This clone occurred once. The rearrangement links TRBV15 to TRBJ1-2; unclear D gene. CDR1 LNHNV and CDR2 YYDKDF come from the germline V gene (reference sequence). Deletions cut 5 bases from V and 8 bases from J, with 18 bases between. The CDR3 contains 14 residues. CDR3 sequence: CATSRRGAGGGYTF. The DNA of the CDR3 is TGTGCCACCAGCCGCCGGGGAGCGGGTGGAGGCTACACCTTC.

J is TRBJ1-6 and V is TRBV5-1; 7 bases map to TRBD1. The CDR3 contains 16 residues. J lost 7 bases, V lost 0 bases, and 7 bases had no gene match. Germline values: CDR1 SGHRS, CDR2 YFSETQ. CDR3 sequence (DNA): TGCGCCAGCAGCTTGGAAGGACAGGCGAGAAATTCACCCCTCCACTTT. It encodes CASSLEGQARNSPLHF. Full variable domain (rest looked up from reference TRBV5-1 and TRBJ1-6): KAGVTQTPRYLIKTRGQQVTLSCSPISGHRSVSWYQQTPGQGLQFLFEYFSETQRNKGNFPGRFSGRQFSNSRSEMNVSTLELGDSALYLCASSLEGQARNSPLHFGNGTRLTVT.

This chain uses TRBV14 with TRBJ2-5; TRBD1 is a possible D gene (6 bases). The germline V gene encodes CDR1 SGHDN and CDR2 FVKESK. The CDR3 runs 16 residues. The V end was cut by 1 base, the J end by 2 bases, with 14 bases between. CDR3 DNA sequence: TGTGCCAGCAGCCAAGCTACAGGGTCCCCACAAGAGACCCAGTACTTC. This encodes CASSQATGSPQETQYF.